This T cell receptor (beta chain) is from a study of T cell responses to AZD1222 COVID-19 vaccine. Germline V CDR1 and CDR2: PRHDT, FYEKMQ (reference sequence). The CDR3 has 14 residues. V was pared by 4 bases and J by 0 bases, with 9 bases between. The repertoire was sequenced with immunoSEQ multiplex PCR; TCRdb's copy has only in-frame clones and lacks some. The sample includes about 150,000 clones, 85% to 95% of them seen just once. The chain has TRBV13 and TRBJ1-1; D not certain. Here the sequenced sample was peripheral blood, taken 28 days after the second AZD1222 dose. This sequence was found in an adult who received the AZD1222 COVID-19 vaccine. CDR3 residues: CASSYPSLNTEAFF. The CDR3 nucleotides read TGTGCCAGCAGCTACCCCTCCCTGAACACTGAAGCTTTCTTT.